This entry describes one T cell receptor beta chain. This specimen belongs to a study of blood T cell repertoires in COVID-19. The overall study: Researchers got acute and convalescent COVID-19 samples from the United States, Italy and Spain.

Cohorts were assigned according to the clinical history that participants reported. Exposed volunteers were people who met a COVID-19 case within 2 weeks before study entry. The CDR3 runs to 16 residues. Trimming stripped 0 bases from V and 4 bases from J, with 11 bases between. The germline gives CDR1 SGDLS, CDR2 YYNGEE. Clones were read by immunoSEQ multiplex PCR, and TCRdb kept only the in-frame ones, dropping some. This sample has 430,000 or so clones, with about 88% found just once. This clonotype was sampled from a woman aged 18-29 years who had been exposed to COVID-19. Material: PBMCs or T cells enriched from blood (not recorded which). The V call is TRBV9, the J call TRBJ1-6; possible D gene TRBD1, 5 bases. CDR3 DNA sequence: TGTGCCAGCAGCGTAGGGGGGGAGTTGTATAATTCACCCCTCCACTTT. Translating gives CASSVGGELYNSPLHF.